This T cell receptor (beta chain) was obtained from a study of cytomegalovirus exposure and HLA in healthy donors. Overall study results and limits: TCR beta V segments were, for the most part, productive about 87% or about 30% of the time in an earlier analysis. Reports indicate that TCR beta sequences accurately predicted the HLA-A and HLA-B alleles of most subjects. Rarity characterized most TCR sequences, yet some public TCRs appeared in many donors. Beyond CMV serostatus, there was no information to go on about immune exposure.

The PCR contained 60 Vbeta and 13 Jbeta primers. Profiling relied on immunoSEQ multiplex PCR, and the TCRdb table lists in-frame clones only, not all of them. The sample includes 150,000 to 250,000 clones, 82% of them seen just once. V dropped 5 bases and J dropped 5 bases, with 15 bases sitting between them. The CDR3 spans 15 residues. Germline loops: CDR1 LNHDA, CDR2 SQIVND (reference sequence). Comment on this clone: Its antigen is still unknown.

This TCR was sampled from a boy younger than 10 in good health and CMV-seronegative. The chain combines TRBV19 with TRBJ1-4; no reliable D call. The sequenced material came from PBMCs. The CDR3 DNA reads TGTGCCAGTAGTCTCAGACAAGGCTTGAATGAAAAACTGTTTTTT. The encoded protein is CASSLRQGLNEKLFF.